This is a list of T cell receptor beta chains from one sample in a study of blood T cell repertoires in COVID-19. The table came from immunoSEQ multiplex PCR; TCRdb's copy has only in-frame clones and leaves some out. There are about 95,000 clones in the sample; about four fifths occur only once, and 4% to 6% lies in the top ten. Sequencing was carried out using peripheral blood. The receptors stem from a man older than 75 with COVID-19, enrolled during active disease. CDR3s include the opening cysteine and the closing phenylalanine or tryptophan. A D gene is named only where the DNA matches it firmly. Expanded clones get a size class; other rows say once, few or many, or leave the size out.

abundance,v_gene,d_gene,j_gene,CDR3aa,CDR3nt
few,TRBV20-1,.,TRBJ2-3,CSARPADTQYF,TGCAGTGCTAGACCGGCAGATACGCAGTATTTT
.,TRBV5-1,.,TRBJ1-5,CASSEQGGNQPQHF,TGCGCCAGCAGCGAACAGGGCGGCAATCAGCCCCAGCATTTT
.,TRBV18,.,TRBJ2-3,CASSPDSTSTDTQYF,TGTGCCAGCTCACCCGACAGTACGAGCACAGATACGCAGTATTTT
.,TRBV30,.,TRBJ1-1,CAWSKGLHTEAFF,TGTGCCTGGAGTAAGGGGCTCCACACTGAAGCTTTCTTT
.,TRBV5-1,TRBD1,TRBJ2-3,CASSLGGQGENTQYF,TGCGCCAGCAGCTTGGGGGGACAGGGAGAGAATACGCAGTATTTT
.,TRBV28,TRBD1,TRBJ1-6,CASYGQVPNSPLHF,TGTGCCAGTTATGGACAGGTTCCTAATTCACCCCTCCACTTT
.,TRBV19,.,TRBJ2-7,CASSSPRTGSYEQYF,TGTGCCAGTAGTTCCCCTCGGACTGGTTCCTACGAGCAGTACTTC
.,TRBV4-3,.,TRBJ1-3,CASSQDSQGFAGNTIYF,TGCGCCAGCAGCCAAGATAGCCAGGGGTTTGCTGGAAACACCATATATTTT
.,TRBV19,.,TRBJ1-2,CASSIVRVYYGYTF,TGTGCCAGTAGTATCGTCAGGGTCTACTATGGCTACACCTTC
.,TRBV9,TRBD2,TRBJ2-7,CASSVGLAKETYEQYF,TGTGCCAGCAGCGTAGGACTAGCCAAAGAGACCTACGAGCAGTACTTC
.,TRBV5-1,.,TRBJ2-3,CASSLTGPPDTQYF,TGCGCCAGCAGCTTGACAGGGCCGCCAGATACGCAGTATTTT
.,TRBV29-1,TRBD1,TRBJ2-5,CSVEPRQGQQETQYF,TGCAGCGTTGAACCCCGACAGGGACAACAAGAGACCCAGTACTTC
once,TRBV2,.,TRBJ1-5,CASSEARGQPQHF,TGTGCCAGCAGTGAAGCCCGGGGTCAGCCCCAGCATTTT
.,TRBV5-1,TRBD2,TRBJ2-2,CASRPLAGRTGELFF,TGCGCCAGCAGACCTTTGGCCGGGAGGACCGGGGAGCTGTTTTTT
.,TRBV6-1,TRBD2,TRBJ2-7,CASSESSGSVYEQYF,TGTGCCAGCAGTGAAAGTAGCGGGAGCGTCTACGAGCAGTACTTC
.,TRBV3-1/TRBV3-2,.,TRBJ1-5,CASSPRQGNQPQHF,TGTGCCAGCAGCCCTCGACAGGGCAATCAGCCCCAGCATTTT
.,TRBV19,.,TRBJ1-5,CASSKVRGGGGSNQPQHF,TGTGCCAGTAGTAAGGTCAGGGGCGGGGGCGGTAGCAATCAGCCCCAGCATTTT
once,TRBV4-3,TRBD1,TRBJ1-4,CASSHSFDRDEKLFF,TGCGCCAGCAGCCATAGTTTTGACAGGGACGAAAAACTGTTTTTT
.,TRBV18,.,TRBJ1-1,CASSPLMNTEAFF,TGTGCCAGCTCACCTCTAATGAACACTGAAGCTTTCTTT
.,TRBV6-2/TRBV6-3,TRBD1,TRBJ2-6,CASSYWGQGRSGANVLTF,TGTGCCAGCAGTTACTGGGGACAGGGCCGCTCTGGGGCCAACGTCCTGACTTTC
.,TRBV5-1,.,TRBJ2-5,CASSLSGGETQYF,TGCGCCAGCAGCTTGTCTGGCGGTGAGACCCAGTACTTC
once,TRBV15,TRBD2,TRBJ2-7,CATSRDRSSGYEQYF,TGTGCCACCAGCAGAGATCGTTCTAGCGGCTACGAGCAGTACTTC
.,TRBV11-2,TRBD1,TRBJ2-1,CASSVTGTGIYNEQFF,TGTGCCAGCAGCGTGACCGGGACAGGGATCTACAATGAGCAGTTCTTC
.,TRBV7-3,.,TRBJ2-3,CASSPLPTDTQYF,TGTGCCAGCAGCCCACTGCCCACAGATACGCAGTATTTT
.,TRBV3-1/TRBV3-2,TRBD2,TRBJ2-2,CASSPPLAGYAAGELFF,TGTGCCAGCAGCCCGCCACTAGCGGGATATGCCGCCGGGGAGCTGTTTTTT
.,TRBV6-2/TRBV6-3,.,TRBJ2-5,CASSYKGDGKTQYF,TGTGCCAGCAGTTATAAGGGGGATGGAAAGACCCAGTACTTC
once,TRBV7-3,.,TRBJ2-5,CASSLIVGAVETQYF,TGTGCCAGCAGCTTAATAGTGGGGGCCGTAGAGACCCAGTACTTC
.,TRBV19,TRBD1,TRBJ1-2,CASSSTRDSLIWGYTF,TGTGCCAGTAGTAGTACTCGGGACAGCCTGATTTGGGGCTACACCTTC
.,TRBV6-6,TRBD2,TRBJ2-2,CASSGGLAGGPGELFF,TGTGCCAGCAGTGGTGGACTAGCGGGGGGGCCCGGGGAGCTGTTTTTT